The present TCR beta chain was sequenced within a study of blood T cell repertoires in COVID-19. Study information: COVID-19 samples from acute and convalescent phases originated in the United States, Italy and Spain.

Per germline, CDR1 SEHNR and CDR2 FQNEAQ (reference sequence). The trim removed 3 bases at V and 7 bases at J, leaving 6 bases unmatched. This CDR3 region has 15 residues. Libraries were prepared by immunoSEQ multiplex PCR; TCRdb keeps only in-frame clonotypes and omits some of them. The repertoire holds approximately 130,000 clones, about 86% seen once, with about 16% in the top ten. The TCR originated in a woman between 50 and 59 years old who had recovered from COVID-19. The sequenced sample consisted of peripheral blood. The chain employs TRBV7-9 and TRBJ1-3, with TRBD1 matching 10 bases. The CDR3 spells CASSLRDRGRNTIYF. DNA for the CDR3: TGTGCCAGCAGCTTGCGGGACAGGGGTAGGAACACCATATATTTT.